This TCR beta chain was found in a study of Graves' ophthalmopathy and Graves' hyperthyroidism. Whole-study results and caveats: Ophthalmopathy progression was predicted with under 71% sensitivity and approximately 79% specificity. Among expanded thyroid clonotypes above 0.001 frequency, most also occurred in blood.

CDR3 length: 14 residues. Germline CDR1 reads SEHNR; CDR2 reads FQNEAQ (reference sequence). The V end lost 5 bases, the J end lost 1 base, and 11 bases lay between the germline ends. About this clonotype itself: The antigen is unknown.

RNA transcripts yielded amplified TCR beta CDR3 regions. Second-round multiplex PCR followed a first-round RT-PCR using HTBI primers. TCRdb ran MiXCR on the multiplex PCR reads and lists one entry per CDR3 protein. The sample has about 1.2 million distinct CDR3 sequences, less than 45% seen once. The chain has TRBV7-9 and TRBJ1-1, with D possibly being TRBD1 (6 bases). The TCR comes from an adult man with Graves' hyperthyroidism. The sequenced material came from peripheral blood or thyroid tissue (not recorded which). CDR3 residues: CASSVGHKNTEAFF. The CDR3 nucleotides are TGTGCCAGCAGCGTGGGACATAAGAACACTGAAGCTTTCTTT.